This paragraph covers one T cell receptor beta chain sequence. The sample comes from a study of cytomegalovirus exposure and HLA in healthy donors. The PCR employed 60 Vbeta primers together with 13 Jbeta primers. Produced via immunoSEQ multiplex PCR; TCRdb's table is partial and in-frame only. The sample has over 150,000 clones, 80% to 90% seen once. Trimming shortened V by 8 bases and J by 2 bases, and 6 bases separated the two germline ends. The CDR3 covers 11 residues. The germline V gene encodes CDR1 ENHRY and CDR2 SYGVKD. The V and J genes are TRBV10-3 and TRBJ1-2; no definite D call. Input material: PBMCs. The receptor was derived from a woman aged 50 to 60 in good health and CMV-seronegative. Written as DNA, the CDR3 is TGTGCCATCCGGGTGAACTATGGCTACACCTTC. Its translation is CAIRVNYGYTF.